Only a few counts were recorded for the clone carrying this T cell receptor beta chain. Its antigen is undetermined. This CDR3 has 13 amino acids. V shed 4 bases and J shed 1 base, with 7 bases lying between them. Germline CDR1 is LNHNV and CDR2 is YYDKDF (reference sequence). Amplification of TCR beta CDR3 regions was performed using RNA transcripts as template. TCR CDR3 underwent first-round RT-PCR with the HTBI primer set. MiXCR, applied by TCRdb to the multiplex PCR reads, yields one record per CDR3 protein. The sample has 150,000 or so distinct CDR3 sequences; about 9.4% are singletons. This record comes from a study of T cells in Graves' hyperthyroidism and ophthalmopathy. General study findings and limits: The blood repertoire included most of the expanded thyroid clonotypes above 0.001.

The V call is TRBV15, the J call TRBJ1-1; a weak D match, TRBD1 (5 bases). Material: blood. The TCR originated in a woman aged 18-30 years with Graves' hyperthyroidism that later progressed to Graves' ophthalmopathy. CDR3 in amino acids: CATSKRGNTEAFF. The CDR3 DNA sequence: TGTGCCACCAGCAAAAGGGGGAACACTGAAGCTTTCTTT.